This is a list of T cell receptor beta chains from one sample in a study of shared clonotypes between healthy human individuals. TCRdb keeps only in-frame clones here, not all; method: immunoSEQ multiplex PCR. The profile shows 1.5 million to 2.5 million clones, about 95% of them singletons. The material sequenced was naive CD8+ T cells sorted from blood. The source is a man aged 18 to 30 in good health. The CDR3 runs from the conserved cysteine through the conserved F or W. The order of the fields is D gene, CDR3 length, V gene, clone size, J gene, CDR3 DNA, CDR3 protein. The D gene is left open where the match is weak. Size tells how often a clone was seen (once, few, many) or the class of an expanded clone, and some rows leave it out.

NA	14	TRBV28	once	TRBJ2-4	TGTGCCAGCAGTTTCAAACGTGCGGGAAACATTCAGTACTTC	CASSFKRAGNIQYF
NA	12	TRBV27	once	TRBJ1-4	TGTGCCAGCAGCCGACTAGGTGAAAAACTGTTTTTT	CASSRLGEKLFF
NA	17	TRBV27	NA	TRBJ2-2	TGTGCCAGCAGTTCTCTGGACAGCCCAAGATACACCGGGGAGCTGTTTTTT	CASSSLDSPRYTGELFF
NA	13	TRBV4-1	NA	TRBJ2-2	TGCGCCAGCAGCCAGGGGATCACCGGGGAGCTGTTTTTT	CASSQGITGELFF
NA	13	TRBV30	NA	TRBJ2-7	TGTGCCTGGAGCGACGTGGGAACCTACGAGCAGTACTTC	CAWSDVGTYEQYF
TRBD2	17	TRBV9	NA	TRBJ2-3	TGTGCCAGCAGCAACAACCGACTAGCAACAAACACAGATACGCAGTATTTT	CASSNNRLATNTDTQYF
TRBD2	19	TRBV27	NA	TRBJ2-2	TGTGCCAGCAGTTTGGGACTAGCGGGAGGGCCAAGGGAAGCCGGGGAGCTGTTTTTT	CASSLGLAGGPREAGELFF
NA	14	TRBV9	few	TRBJ2-7	TGTGCCAGCAGCGACCGGGACTTCTCCTACGAGCAGTACTTC	CASSDRDFSYEQYF
TRBD2	16	TRBV27	NA	TRBJ2-5	TGTGCCAGCAGTCCCGAGCCCTCTCTAGCGGAAGAGACCCAGTACTTC	CASSPEPSLAEETQYF
NA	13	TRBV28	once	TRBJ1-5	TGTGCCAGCAGCGACCCAGGGAATCAGCCCCAGCATTTT	CASSDPGNQPQHF
TRBD1	14	TRBV27	NA	TRBJ2-7	TGTGCCAGCAGGATGGGACAGGGAAGATACGAGCAGTACTTC	CASRMGQGRYEQYF
NA	14	TRBV27	NA	TRBJ1-6	TGTGCCAGCAGTTTGACCGAGTGGGGTTCACCCCTCCACTTT	CASSLTEWGSPLHF
NA	16	TRBV7-6	NA	TRBJ2-1	TGTGCCAGCAGCTTAGCGATGGGGGTGTCCTACAATGAGCAGTTCTTC	CASSLAMGVSYNEQFF
NA	14	TRBV4-1	once	TRBJ2-7	TGCGCCAGCAGCTTAAACCCCACAGACTCCGAGCAGTACTTC	CASSLNPTDSEQYF
NA	15	TRBV7-9	once	TRBJ2-4	TGTGCCAGCAGCTTAGCGCAGGGAGCCAAAAACATTCAGTACTTC	CASSLAQGAKNIQYF
NA	13	TRBV10-1	NA	TRBJ2-7	TGCGCCAGCAGTGAAGGGACATCCTACGAGCAGTACTTC	CASSEGTSYEQYF
TRBD2	15	TRBV11-3	NA	TRBJ2-2	TGTGCCAGCAGCGAGAGCGGGGGGAACACCGGGGAGCTGTTTTTT	CASSESGGNTGELFF
TRBD1	13	TRBV28	once	TRBJ1-1	TGTGCCAGCATAGGGACAGGGAGCACTGAAGCTTTCTTT	CASIGTGSTEAFF
TRBD2	14	TRBV27	NA	TRBJ2-3	TGTGCCAGCAGTTCGCTAGCGGGGACAGATACGCAGTATTTT	CASSSLAGTDTQYF
TRBD1	15	TRBV4-1	NA	TRBJ2-7	TGCGCCAGCAGCCCCCAGGACAGGGGAGGCCACGAGCAGTACTTC	CASSPQDRGGHEQYF
NA	16	TRBV7-9	NA	TRBJ1-1	TGTGCCAGCAGCTTACAGGAGGGGTGGGGGTTCGCTGAAGCTTTCTTT	CASSLQEGWGFAEAFF
NA	16	TRBV27	NA	TRBJ2-3	TGTGCCAGCAGTTTTAAGGGTCCTTCCGGCACAGATACGCAGTATTTT	CASSFKGPSGTDTQYF
TRBD1	16	TRBV27	once	TRBJ2-7	TGTGCCAGCAGTTTATCGACAGGGGGGATTCCCTACGAGCAGTACTTC	CASSLSTGGIPYEQYF
NA	13	TRBV6-5	NA	TRBJ2-1	TGTGCCAGCAGTTATAACCACGACAATGAGCAGTTCTTC	CASSYNHDNEQFF
NA	16	TRBV7-9	NA	TRBJ1-5	TGTGCCAGCAGCTTAGACGCAGGTCCGAGCAATCAGCCCCAGCATTTT	CASSLDAGPSNQPQHF
TRBD1	14	TRBV13	NA	TRBJ1-2	TGTGCCAGCAGCACCGGGACAGGGAACGATGGCTACACCTTC	CASSTGTGNDGYTF